Sequencing of this T cell receptor (beta chain) was carried out in a study of neoadjuvant anti-PD-1 for oral cavity cancer. Findings and caveats of the study: After neoadjuvant nivolumab, PBMC T cell clonality was significantly higher in non-responders than responders.

Most PBMC samples had roughly 0.45 ug input DNA in six replicates. Clones were read by immunoSEQ multiplex PCR, and TCRdb kept only the in-frame ones, dropping some. The sample yields under 85,000 clones, 70% to 85% seen once. V was pared by 6 bases and J by 5 bases, with 23 bases between. The CDR3 sequence is 17 residues long. CDR1 is WNHNN, CDR2 SYGVQD, per germline (reference sequence). These newly diagnosed stage II-IVA oral cavity squamous cell carcinoma patients had no prior systemic or radiation treatment. No culture or expansion preceded analysis of these blood cells. Note on this clone: No antigen is known for it.

The chain is built from TRBV10-1 and TRBJ2-1; a weak D match, TRBD2 (7 bases). This sequence originates from a person between 35 and 79 years old with oral cavity squamous cell carcinoma. The sequencing here drew on PBMCs, taken before nivolumab (anti-PD-1) treatment. The CDR3 sequence is CASRTGTKDEGNNEQFF. The CDR3 DNA reads TGCGCCAGCAGAACAGGGACTAAGGACGAGGGAAACAATGAGCAGTTCTTC.